This T cell receptor (beta chain) was sequenced for a study of blood T cell repertoires in COVID-19. Data came from immunoSEQ multiplex PCR; TCRdb stores just in-frame clones and leaves some out. This sample has hundreds of thousands of clones, with approximately 90% found just once. The CDR3 sequence is 17 residues long. The V and J ends lost 5 bases and 1 base, in that order; junction bases with no gene match: 12. Germline CDR1 and CDR2: LNHDA and SQIVND (reference sequence). The sample consisted of peripheral blood. This sequence joins TRBV19 and TRBJ2-7; TRBD2 matches 9 bases. The sequence was collected from a woman in her forties or fifties with COVID-19, enrolled during active disease. CDR3 sequence (DNA): TGTGCCAGTAGTTCCCGGGCCCGGCTAGCGGGGTCCTACGAGCAGTACTTC. Translating it yields CASSSRARLAGSYEQYF.